Below are 15 T cell receptor beta chains sequenced from a single sample in a study of blood T cell dynamics during melanoma immunotherapy. Time point: pre-treatment baseline. Assay: immunoSEQ multiplex PCR; the TCRdb copy retains only in-frame clones and omits some. This sample has about 15,000 clones; over 65% occur once, and the top ten carry about 5%. The sample consisted of blood, taken from a patient treated with checkpoint blockade. These receptors all come from a human donor with melanoma.

The chain links TRBV13 to TRBJ2-4; D is unresolved. The CDR3 consists of 12 residues. V was cut by 4 bases and J by 6 bases, with 7 bases left in between. Germline assignment: CDR1 PRHDT and CDR2 FYEKMQ (reference sequence). CDR3: CASSSTANIQYF. CDR3 bases: TGTGCCAGCAGCTCGACGGCAAACATTCAGTACTTC.

J is TRBJ2-5 and V is TRBV7-9; D possibly matches TRBD1 or TRBD2 (5 bases each). Trimming took 5 bases from V and 2 from J, leaving 21 bases between them. Germline V gives CDR1 SEHNR, CDR2 FQNEAQ (reference sequence). This CDR3 spans 17 amino acids. The CDR3 DNA reads TGTGCCAGCAGCAAGAGGGGCTTCGTGGGAACACAAGAGACCCAGTACTTC. Its translation: CASSKRGFVGTQETQYF.

This chain uses TRBV11-3 with TRBJ2-3; D gene uncertain. The CDR3 is made up of 15 amino acids. V lost 0 bases and J lost 1, with 8 bases in between. Germline CDR1 is SGHNT and CDR2 is YENEEA. The CDR3: CASSLDGKRTDTQYF. Here the CDR3 DNA reads TGTGCCAGCAGCTTAGATGGAAAGCGCACAGATACGCAGTATTTT.

This clone came up once. The J gene is TRBJ1-3, the V gene TRBV6-5; D remains ambiguous. Trimming stripped 6 bases from V and 2 bases from J, with 8 bases between. The CDR3 runs to 13 residues. Germline CDR1 is MNHEY and CDR2 is SVGAGI. CDR3 amino acids: CASSQVAGNTIYF. The CDR3 DNA sequence: TGTGCCAGCAGCCAGGTGGCTGGAAACACCATATATTTT.

This clone came up once. The V gene is TRBV18, the J gene TRBJ1-5; TRBD1 might be the D (5 bases). V lost 4 bases to trimming and J lost 5 bases, with 21 bases between them. The CDR3 runs 17 residues. The germline V gene encodes CDR1 KGHSH and CDR2 LQKENI. The chain's CDR3 is CASSLSGGRVGDQPQHF. Here the CDR3 DNA reads TGTGCCAGCTCACTTTCCGGTGGCAGGGTAGGAGATCAGCCCCAGCATTTT.

This chain connects TRBV4-2 to TRBJ2-7; weak D call: TRBD1 (7 bases). CDR3 length: 15 residues. The germline CDR1 and CDR2 sequences are LGHNA and YNFKEQ. V lost 2 bases and J 6 bases, leaving 17 bases between the germline ends. This CDR3 reads CASSQTGAGGLEQYF. The CDR3 coding sequence is TGTGCCAGCAGCCAAACTGGGGCAGGGGGACTCGAGCAGTACTTC.

CDR3 sequence reads: CASSKALKQGAGETQYF. The CDR3, as DNA: TGTGCCAGCAGCAAAGCGCTGAAACAGGGGGCGGGGGAGACCCAGTACTTC. The chain uses TRBV21-1 and TRBJ2-5; the DNA was not used to check the table's D call, TRBD1. TRBV21-1 is tagged as a pseudogene. The CDR3 has 17 amino acids.

This clone has a handful of counts. The chain links TRBV6-1 to TRBJ1-3; no clear D. The CDR3 loop spans 13 amino acids. V lost 4 bases to trimming and J lost 2 bases, with 6 bases between them. Germline V CDR1 and CDR2: MNHNS, SASEGT. In DNA, the CDR3 is TGTGCCAGCAGTGCTGGGGCTGGAAACACCATATATTTT. Encoded protein: CASSAGAGNTIYF.

The count of this clone is one. The chain couples TRBV6-5 to TRBJ1-4, with TRBD1 matching 7 bases. Per the germline V gene, CDR1 is MNHEY and CDR2 is SVGAGI. V gave up 2 bases and J gave up 3 bases; unmatched junction bases: 6. The CDR3 runs 16 residues. CDR3 coding DNA: TGTGCCAGCAGTTACGGACAGGACTCGGCTAATGAAAAACTGTTTTTT. The encoded protein is CASSYGQDSANEKLFF.

This sequence joins TRBV7-2 and TRBJ1-6, with a tentative D call TRBD1 (5 bases). Deletions cut 1 base from V and 9 bases from J, with 13 bases between. CDR3 length: 15 residues. Germline-derived CDR1 and CDR2 are SGHTA and FQGNSA. The CDR3: CASSLVSGKGSPLHF. The CDR3 bases are TGTGCCAGCAGCTTAGTTTCAGGGAAGGGTTCACCCCTCCACTTT.

This rearrangement joins TRBV7-2 to TRBJ2-7, with D unclear. The CDR3 is 13 residues long. Germline V lookup: CDR1 SGHTA, CDR2 FQGNSA. The V end was cut by 5 bases, the J end by 6 bases, with 14 bases between. CDR3 sequence: CASSQLGFSEQYF. As DNA, the CDR3 is TGTGCCAGCAGCCAACTCGGGTTCAGCGAGCAGTACTTC.

The rearrangement joins TRBV7-9 to TRBJ1-6, with D unclear. CDR3 length equals 14 residues. The V end lost 2 bases, the J end lost 8 bases, and 10 bases lay between the germline ends. Per germline, CDR1 SEHNR and CDR2 FQNEAQ (reference sequence). Here the CDR3 reads CASSLRGSDSPLHF. DNA of the CDR3: TGTGCCAGCAGCTTAAGAGGGAGTGATTCACCCCTCCACTTT.

The rearrangement joins TRBV2 to TRBJ2-5, with TRBD2 matching 16 bases. CDR1 is SNHLY and CDR2 is FYNNEI in the germline V gene. CDR3 length: 19 residues. V dropped 6 bases and J dropped 5; count of bases not matched to a gene: 15. CDR3 amino acids: CASSKGTGLAGGKEETQYF. The CDR3 DNA follows: TGTGCCAGCAGCAAAGGGACGGGACTAGCGGGGGGGAAAGAGGAGACCCAGTACTTC.

V is TRBV9 and J is TRBJ2-2; 11 nucleotides match TRBD2. This CDR3 has 18 amino acids. Germline V gene sequence: CDR1 SGDLS, CDR2 YYNGEE. The V gene end was trimmed by 0 bases and the J gene end by 0 bases; junction bases not matched to a gene: 4. Written as DNA, the CDR3 is TGTGCCAGCAGCGTAGCAATAGCGGGGGGGCCGAACACCGGGGAGCTGTTTTTT. It yields the protein CASSVAIAGGPNTGELFF. Complete variable domain (other parts from reference TRBV9 and TRBJ2-2): DSGVTQTPKHLITATGQRVTLRCSPRSGDLSVYWYQQSLDQGLQFLIQYYNGEERAKGNILERFSAQQFPDLHSELNLSSLELGDSALYFCASSVAIAGGPNTGELFFGEGSRLTVL.

The chain carries TRBV10-3 and TRBJ2-3; D gene ambiguous. The CDR3 length is 15 residues. V lost 1 base and J lost 1, with 9 bases in between. The V gene's germline CDR1 is ENHRY and CDR2 SYGVKD. CDR3 sequence: CAISELVLGTDTQYF. Here the CDR3 DNA reads TGTGCCATCAGTGAGTTGGTGTTAGGCACAGATACGCAGTATTTT.